This TCR beta chain was recovered during a study of control samples from healthy donors and cancer patients. Profiled with immunoSEQ multiplex PCR; TCRdb holds only in-frame clones, not every one. The sample records about 95,000 clones, roughly nine tenths being singletons. For this clone: Germline is not matched at one junction end, which may reflect a read error.

The germline V gene has CDR1 KGHSH and CDR2 LQKENI. The CDR3 totals 16 residues. The TCR comes from a woman in her twenties or thirties in good health. This chain connects TRBV18 to TRBJ2-5, with D perhaps TRBD2 (7 bases). The sequencing input was blood. CDR3 loop: CASSPRGGGHHETQYF. The DNA of the CDR3 is TGTGCCAGCTCACCAAGGGGGGGAGGCCACCACGAGACCCAGTACTTC. Complete variable domain (other parts from reference TRBV18 and TRBJ2-5): NAGVMQNPRHLVRRRGQEARLRCSPMKGHSHVYWYRQLPEEGLKFMVYLQKENIIDESGMPKERFSAEFPKEGPSILRIQQVVRGDSAAYFCASSPRGGGHHETQYFGPGTRLLVL.